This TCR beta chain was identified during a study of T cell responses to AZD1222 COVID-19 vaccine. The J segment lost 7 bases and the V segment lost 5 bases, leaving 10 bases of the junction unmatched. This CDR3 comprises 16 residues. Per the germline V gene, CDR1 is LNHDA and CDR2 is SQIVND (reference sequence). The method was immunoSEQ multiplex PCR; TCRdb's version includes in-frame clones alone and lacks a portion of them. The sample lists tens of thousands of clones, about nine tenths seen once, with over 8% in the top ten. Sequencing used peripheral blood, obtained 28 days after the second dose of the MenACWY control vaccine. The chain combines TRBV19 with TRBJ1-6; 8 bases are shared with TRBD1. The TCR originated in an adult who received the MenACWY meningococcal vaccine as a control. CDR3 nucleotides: TGTGCCAGTAGTCCCCGTGGACAGGGAGTAAATTCACCCCTCCACTTT. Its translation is CASSPRGQGVNSPLHF.